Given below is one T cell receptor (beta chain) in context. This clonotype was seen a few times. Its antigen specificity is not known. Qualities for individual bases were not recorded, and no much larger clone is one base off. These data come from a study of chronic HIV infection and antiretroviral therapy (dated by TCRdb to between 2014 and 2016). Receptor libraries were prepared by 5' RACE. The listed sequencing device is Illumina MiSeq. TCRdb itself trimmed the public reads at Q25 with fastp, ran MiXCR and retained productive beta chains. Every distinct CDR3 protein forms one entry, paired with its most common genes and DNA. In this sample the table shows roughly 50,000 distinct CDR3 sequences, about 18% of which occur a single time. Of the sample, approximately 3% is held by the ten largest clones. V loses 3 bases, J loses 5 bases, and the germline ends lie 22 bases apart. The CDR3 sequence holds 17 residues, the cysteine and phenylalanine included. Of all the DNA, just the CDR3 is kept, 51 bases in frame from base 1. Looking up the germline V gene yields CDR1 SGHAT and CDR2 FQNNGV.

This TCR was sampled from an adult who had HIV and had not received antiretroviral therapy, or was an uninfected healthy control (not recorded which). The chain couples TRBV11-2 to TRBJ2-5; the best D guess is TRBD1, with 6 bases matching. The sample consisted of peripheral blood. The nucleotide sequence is TGTGCCAGCAGCTTCGCCGGGGACATCTATCCGGGGGAGACCCAGTACTTC. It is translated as CASSFAGDIYPGETQYF.